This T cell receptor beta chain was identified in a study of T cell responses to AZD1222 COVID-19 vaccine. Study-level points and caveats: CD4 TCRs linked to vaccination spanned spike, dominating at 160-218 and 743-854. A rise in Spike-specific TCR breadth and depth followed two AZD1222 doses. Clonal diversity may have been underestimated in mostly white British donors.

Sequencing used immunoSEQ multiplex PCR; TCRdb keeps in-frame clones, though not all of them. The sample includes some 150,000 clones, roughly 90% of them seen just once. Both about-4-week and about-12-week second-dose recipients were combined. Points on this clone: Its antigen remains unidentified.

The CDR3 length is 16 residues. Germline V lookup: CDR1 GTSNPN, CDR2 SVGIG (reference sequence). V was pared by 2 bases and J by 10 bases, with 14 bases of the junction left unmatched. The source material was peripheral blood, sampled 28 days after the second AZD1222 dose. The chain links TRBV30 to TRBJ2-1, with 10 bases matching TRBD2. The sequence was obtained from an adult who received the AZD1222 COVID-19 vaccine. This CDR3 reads CAWSLRRLAGDGEQFF. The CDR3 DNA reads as TGTGCCTGGAGTCTCCGGCGGCTAGCGGGGGATGGCGAGCAGTTCTTC.